The clone carrying this T cell receptor beta chain was seen a single time. Its antigen remains unknown. Those patients with uncontrolled infection, other autoimmune disease, pregnancy or lactation were excluded. This blood was taken when hyperthyroidism was first diagnosed, before any ophthalmopathy symptoms existed. This sample holds PBMCs from 9.5 to 10 ml fresh peripheral blood. Germline V gene lookup returns CDR1 SGHTA and CDR2 FQGTGA. Losses at the gene ends were 6 bases for V and 4 bases for J; bases not matched to a gene: 2. The CDR3 covers 15 residues. Using RNA transcripts as the source, TCR beta CDR3 regions were amplified. First-round RT-PCR targeting the TCR CDR3 was performed with the HTBI primer set. TCRdb analysed the multiplex PCR reads with MiXCR anew, one entry per CDR3 protein. The sample shows more than 20,000 distinct CDR3 sequences, 45% to 50% of them seen only once. The data belong to a study of T cells in Graves' hyperthyroidism and ophthalmopathy. The study's findings and limits: Ophthalmopathy stood apart from stable hyperthyroidism in a 13 V-J model.

V gene TRBV7-3 combines with J gene TRBJ2-1, with 14 bases fitting TRBD2. The clonotype was recovered from a woman in her 40s with Graves' hyperthyroidism that later progressed to Graves' ophthalmopathy. The sequenced material came from blood. The CDR3 loop is CASSWTSGRYNEQFF. The CDR3 nucleotides are TGTGCCAGCAGTTGGACTAGCGGGAGGTACAATGAGCAGTTCTTC.